The rows below give T cell receptor beta chains drawn from one sample of a study of blood T cells in healthy people across ages. TCRdb reanalysed the 5' RACE reads using MiXCR and keeps one entry per CDR3 protein. The data contain hundreds of thousands of distinct CDR3 sequences, around two thirds of them singletons. What was sequenced was blood. The receptors come from a man between 25 and 39 years old in good health. CDR3s include the opening cysteine and the closing phenylalanine or tryptophan. Each record gives: D gene, clone size, J gene, V gene, CDR3 length, CDR3 protein, CDR3 DNA. The D gene is left open where the match is weak. Clone size appears in some rows only: once, few, many, or a class for an expanded clone.

NA NA TRBJ2-1 TRBV29-1 14 CSVRSGTLYNEQFF TGCAGCGTTCGGTCCGGGACTTTATACAATGAGCAGTTCTTC
TRBD2 NA TRBJ2-3 TRBV5-1 16 CASSPRGAGNTDTQYF TGCGCCAGCAGCCCCCGGGGAGCGGGGAACACAGATACGCAGTATTTT
TRBD1 NA TRBJ1-6 TRBV7-2 16 CASSTIRDRNNSPLHF TGTGCCAGCAGCACCATCAGGGACAGGAATAATTCACCCCTCCACTTT
TRBD1 NA TRBJ2-7 TRBV28 16 CASSLRAGTGFYEQYF TGTGCCAGCAGTTTACGAGCCGGGACAGGGTTCTACGAGCAGTACTTC
NA NA TRBJ2-1 TRBV20-1 14 CSAQLPLGYNEQFF TGCAGTGCCCAACTACCATTGGGGTACAATGAGCAGTTCTTC
NA few TRBJ2-3 TRBV2 11 CASKETDTQYF TGTGCCAGCAAAGAAACAGATACGCAGTATTTT
TRBD1 NA TRBJ1-1 TRBV6-6 14 CASRPRGRSERAFF TGTGCCAGTCGGCCAAGGGGGCGAAGTGAGCGGGCTTTCTTT
NA NA TRBJ1-2 TRBV6-6 13 CASSDEEDYGYTF TGTGCCAGCAGTGACGAGGAAGACTATGGCTACACCTTC
NA few TRBJ2-3 TRBV28 13 CASSNPRADTQYF TGTGCCAGCAGTAACCCCAGGGCAGATACGCAGTATTTT
NA NA TRBJ1-1 TRBV9 14 CASSPDRPSTEAFF TGTGCCAGCAGCCCAGACCGACCTTCCACTGAAGCTTTCTTT
NA NA TRBJ1-1 TRBV20-1 16 CSATPQGLLLNTEAFF TGCAGTGCCACCCCGCAGGGGCTCTTGCTGAACACTGAAGCTTTCTTT
TRBD2 NA TRBJ2-7 TRBV9 15 CASSVGGGPTYEQNF TGTGCCAGCAGCGTAGGCGGGGGACCAACCTACGAGCAGAACTTC
NA few TRBJ2-7 TRBV5-1 14 CASSLAFGYDEQYF TGCGCCAGCAGCTTGGCCTTTGGGTACGACGAGCAGTACTTC
TRBD1 NA TRBJ2-7 TRBV29-1 13 CSATGTGQAEQYF TGCAGCGCGACAGGGACAGGGCAGGCCGAGCAGTACTTC
NA once TRBJ1-2 TRBV6-2/TRBV6-3 13 CASTEGDVYGYTF TGTGCCAGCACCGAAGGAGACGTCTATGGCTACACCTTC
NA NA TRBJ2-3 TRBV9 13 CASSAALTDTQYF TGTGCCAGCAGCGCTGCATTAACAGATACGCAGTATTTT
NA NA TRBJ2-7 TRBV5-1 14 CASSPGRPEYEQYF TGCGCCAGCAGCCCGGGACGCCCGGAGTACGAGCAGTACTTC
TRBD1 few TRBJ1-2 TRBV7-2 15 CASSQRQGNAYGYTF TGTGCCAGCAGCCAGAGACAGGGTAACGCTTATGGCTACACCTTC
NA NA TRBJ2-1 TRBV29-1 11 CSVEGLAEQFF TGCAGCGTTGAAGGATTGGCGGAGCAGTTCTTC
NA NA TRBJ2-3 TRBV4-3 17 CASSQDWGGGLGDTQYF TGCGCCAGCAGCCAAGATTGGGGCGGGGGCTTGGGAGATACGCAGTATTTT
NA NA TRBJ2-7 TRBV29-1 10 CSVLGHEQYF TGCAGCGTTCTAGGTCACGAGCAGTACTTC
TRBD1 few TRBJ1-4 TRBV6-1 16 CASGWILGQRNEKLFF TGTGCCAGCGGTTGGATCCTGGGACAGAGGAATGAAAAACTGTTTTTT
TRBD1 NA TRBJ2-7 TRBV5-1 14 CASISSGQGYEQYF TGCGCCAGCATCTCCTCCGGACAGGGCTACGAGCAGTACTTC
NA few TRBJ2-5 TRBV4-3 16 CASSQEPGFTQETQYF TGCGCCAGCAGCCAAGAGCCCGGGTTTACACAAGAGACCCAGTACTTC
NA NA TRBJ2-3 TRBV6-4 14 CASSGGLGTDTQYF TGTGCCAGCAGTGGTGGGCTAGGCACAGATACGCAGTATTTT
NA NA TRBJ2-1 TRBV18 15 CASSPGVGGNNEQFF TGTGCCAGCTCACCCGGAGTGGGCGGGAACAATGAGCAGTTCTTC
NA few TRBJ2-3 TRBV9 14 CASSVGVSGDTQYF TGTGCCAGCAGCGTAGGGGTCTCGGGGGATACGCAGTATTTT
NA many TRBJ2-3 TRBV4-3 12 CASSQGGDTQYF TGTGCCAGCAGCCAAGGGGGAGATACGCAGTATTTT
NA NA TRBJ2-7 TRBV10-3 13 CAISPDRTHEQYF TGTGCCATCAGCCCAGACAGGACGCACGAGCAGTACTTC